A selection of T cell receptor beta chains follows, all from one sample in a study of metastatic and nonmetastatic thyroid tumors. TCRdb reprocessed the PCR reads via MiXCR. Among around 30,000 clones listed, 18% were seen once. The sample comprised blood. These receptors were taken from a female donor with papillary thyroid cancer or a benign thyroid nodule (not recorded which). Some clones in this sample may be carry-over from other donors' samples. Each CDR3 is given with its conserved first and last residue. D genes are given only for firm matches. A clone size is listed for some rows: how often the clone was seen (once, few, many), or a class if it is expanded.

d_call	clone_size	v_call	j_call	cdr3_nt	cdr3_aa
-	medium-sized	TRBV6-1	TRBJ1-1	TGTGCCAGCAGAGAACTGTACACTGAAGCTTTCTTT	CASRELYTEAFF
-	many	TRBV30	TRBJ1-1	TGTGCCTGGAAGGGGGGCTATAACACTGAAGCTTTCTTT	CAWKGGYNTEAFF
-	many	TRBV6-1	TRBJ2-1	TGTGCCAGCAGGGCGGGGTACAATGAGCAGTTCTTC	CASRAGYNEQFF
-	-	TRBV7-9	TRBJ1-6	TGTGCCAGCAGCTTGCCGGGACCGCTTTCACCCCTCCATTTT	CASSLPGPLSPLHF
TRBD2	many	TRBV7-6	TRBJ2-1	TGTGCCAGCAGCTATTTAGCGGGGCTTGGGGCAACCAACAATGAGCAGTTCTTC	CASSYLAGLGATNNEQFF
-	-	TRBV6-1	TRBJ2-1	TGTGCCAGCAGCGACAGGGACTACAATGAGCAGTTCTTT	CASSDRDYNEQFF
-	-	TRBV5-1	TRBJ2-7	TGCGCCAGCAGCTTGGAGTACCGAGACCTGAACTACGAGCAGTACTTC	CASSLEYRDLNYEQYF
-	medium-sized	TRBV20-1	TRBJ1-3	TGCAGTGCTAGGGGGGTCTCTGGAAACACCATATATTTT	CSARGVSGNTIYF
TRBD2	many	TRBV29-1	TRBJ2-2	TGCAGCGTTGATAGGGCGGGGGACACCGGGGAGCTGTTTTTT	CSVDRAGDTGELFF
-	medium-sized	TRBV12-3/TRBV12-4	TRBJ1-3	TGTGCCAGCAGTGGCAATGGAAACACCATATATTTT	CASSGNGNTIYF
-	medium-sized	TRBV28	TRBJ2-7	TGTGCCAGCAGTTCCAACTACGAGCAGTACTTC	CASSSNYEQYF
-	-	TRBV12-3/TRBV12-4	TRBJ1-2	TGTGCCAGCAGTTTATCACGGGATGCTGGCTACACCTTC	CASSLSRDAGYTF
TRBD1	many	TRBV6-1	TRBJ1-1	TGTGCCAGCAGCCGCTTCGGACAGGGGGACACTGAAGCTTTCTTT	CASSRFGQGDTEAFF
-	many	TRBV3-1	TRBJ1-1	TGTGCCAGCAGCCAAAACAGGGTTGGTACTGAAGCTTTCTTT	CASSQNRVGTEAFF
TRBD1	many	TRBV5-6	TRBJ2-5	TGTGCCAGCACCAGGACAGGGCAAGAGACCCAGTACTTC	CASTRTGQETQYF
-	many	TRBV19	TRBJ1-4	TGTGCCAGTAGACCGGGCCTTCTAGAAGCAGGAGAAAAACTGTTTTTT	CASRPGLLEAGEKLFF
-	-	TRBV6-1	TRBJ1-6	TGTGCCAGCAGTGAAGCGCTGGGGGGGTCACCCCTCCACTTT	CASSEALGGSPLHF
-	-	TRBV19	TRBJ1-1	TGTGCCGGGAAAGGGGGGGGGGACACTGAAGCTTTCTTT	CAGKGGGDTEAFF